Shown below are 28 T cell receptor beta chains from a single sample sequenced in a study of siplizumab effects on memory and regulatory T cells. The repertoire was sequenced with immunoSEQ multiplex PCR; TCRdb's copy has only in-frame clones and lacks some. The sample shows about 120,000 clones, 92% of them seen only once. The sample comprised CD4+ T cells sorted from blood. The receptors derive from a human donor in good health.

V gene TRBV19 combines with J gene TRBJ1-5, with D uncertain. Trimming stripped 3 bases from V and 5 bases from J, with 11 bases between. Germline assignment: CDR1 LNHDA and CDR2 SQIVND (reference sequence). CDR3 length: 14 residues. The CDR3 is CASSIFNEDQPQHF. The CDR3, as DNA: TGTGCCAGTAGTATCTTTAATGAGGATCAGCCCCAGCATTTT.

The genes are TRBV9 and TRBJ1-4; 9 bases align to TRBD1. Germline CDR1 and CDR2: SGDLS and YYNGEE. The CDR3 covers 16 residues. Trimming removed 2 bases from V and 7 bases from J; junction bases left unmatched: 9. Here the CDR3 reads CASSVRGGTGSEKLFF. The CDR3 DNA sequence: TGTGCCAGCAGCGTGAGGGGCGGGACAGGGAGTGAAAAACTGTTTTTT.

This chain joins TRBV4-2 and TRBJ2-5; the D gene is possibly TRBD2 (6 bases). V was clipped by 3 bases and J by 1 base, with 15 bases between them. This CDR3 has 16 residues. Germline V gene lookup returns CDR1 LGHNA and CDR2 YNFKEQ. The CDR3 DNA reads as TGTGCCAGCAGCCAGGCCTTAGCGGTTGCCCAAGAGACCCAGTACTTC. As protein: CASSQALAVAQETQYF.

Here the CDR3 DNA reads TGCGCCAGCAGCCTTGAGTCGGGGGCCCAGTACTTC. This codes for CASSLESGAQYF. This sequence joins TRBV5-1 and TRBJ2-5, with D perhaps matching TRBD2 (6 bases). Germline assignment: CDR1 SGHRS and CDR2 YFSETQ. Trimming pared 4 bases from V and 9 bases from J, leaving 13 bases between. The CDR3 is made up of 12 amino acids.

This clone was found once. The rearrangement uses TRBV5-4 and TRBJ1-2; the D is unclear. CDR1 is SGHNT and CDR2 is YYREEE in the germline V gene (reference sequence). With 4 bases removed from V and 8 bases from J, the gap between germline ends came to 15 bases. This CDR3 comprises 13 residues. For the CDR3, the DNA is TGTGCCAGCAGCCCCGGGTCGGACCGGGGCTACACCTTC. Its translation is CASSPGSDRGYTF.

This chain connects TRBV2 to TRBJ2-5; possibly TRBD2 for D (6 bases). This CDR3 is built from 14 residues. The V end was cut by 9 bases, the J end by 5 bases, with 19 bases between. The germline CDR1 and CDR2 sequences are SNHLY and FYNNEI. The CDR3 sequence is CASERELGRETQYF. As DNA, the CDR3 is TGTGCCAGTGAAAGGGAACTTGGGAGGGAGACCCAGTACTTC.

V is TRBV7-8 and J is TRBJ2-5; no definite D call. The V gene's germline CDR1 is SGHVS and CDR2 FQNEAQ. Trimming cost V 3 bases and J 0 bases, with 11 bases left between them. This CDR3 is 15 amino acids long. CDR3 sequence: CASSLLVGYQETQYF. CDR3 in DNA: TGTGCCAGCAGCTTGCTTGTAGGTTACCAAGAGACCCAGTACTTC.

V usage is TRBV7-3 and J usage is TRBJ2-1, with 16 nucleotides matching TRBD2. This CDR3 region has 16 residues. V trimming: 5 bases; J trimming: 9 bases; junction bases outside the gene matches: 7. Looked up from germline, CDR1 is SGHTA and CDR2 is FQGTGA. The CDR3 spells CASSPGTSGRALEQFF. The DNA for the CDR3 is TGTGCCAGCAGCCCAGGGACTAGCGGGAGGGCCCTTGAGCAGTTCTTC.

The gene calls are TRBV27 and TRBJ2-2; D is unclear. Germline-derived CDR1 and CDR2 are MNHEY and SMNVEV (reference sequence). V dropped 5 bases and J dropped 4 bases, with 11 bases sitting between them. The CDR3 is 14 amino acids. This CDR3 reads CASSTKIATGELFF. CDR3 in DNA: TGTGCCAGCAGTACCAAGATAGCCACCGGGGAGCTGTTTTTT.

The chain recombines TRBV5-1 with TRBJ1-4; 7 positions agree with TRBD1. Unmatched junction bases numbered 12, after V lost 4 bases and J lost 3 bases. Germline CDR1 reads SGHRS; CDR2 reads YFSETQ. This CDR3 is 17 amino acids long. CDR3 sequence: CASSLNPPGQSNEKLFF. Here the CDR3 DNA reads TGCGCCAGCAGCCTAAACCCCCCGGGACAGTCTAATGAAAAACTGTTTTTT.

The V and J genes are TRBV19 and TRBJ2-7; TRBD1 matches 7 bases. In germline, CDR1 is LNHDA, CDR2 SQIVND (reference sequence). The CDR3 extends over 13 amino acids. J lost 2 bases, V lost 5 bases, and 3 bases had no gene match. Here the CDR3 DNA reads TGTGCCAGTAGTCCCACAGGGGCCTACGAGCAGTACTTC. It translates to CASSPTGAYEQYF.

This clone was observed once. The gene calls are TRBV7-2 and TRBJ1-2, with a possible D match to TRBD1 (6 bases). In germline, CDR1 is SGHTA, CDR2 FQGNSA. The V and J ends lost 6 bases and 2 bases respectively, with 10 bases between them. The CDR3 totals 13 residues. CDR3 nucleotides: TGTGCCAGCAGACGTACAGGGAACTATGGCTACACCTTC. Protein sequence: CASRRTGNYGYTF.

CDR3 sequence (DNA): TGCGCCAGCAGTCAATCGACAAGGAAACAGTCAAACACTGAAGCTTTCTTT. Its protein is CASSQSTRKQSNTEAFF. The chain couples TRBV23-1 to TRBJ1-1; D unclear. Being an ORF, TRBV23-1 has a function that is uncertain. Trimming took 0 bases from V and 2 from J, leaving 16 bases between them. This CDR3 is 17 amino acids long.

This sequence joins TRBV11-2 and TRBJ2-7, with D hard to call. CDR1 SGHAT and CDR2 FQNNGV come from the germline V gene. Trimming removed 0 bases at V and 1 base at J, with 7 bases between. CDR3 length: 14 residues. The CDR3 region is CASSLDRLSYEQYF. CDR3 nucleotides: TGTGCCAGCAGCTTAGATCGCTTGTCCTACGAGCAGTACTTC.

The rearrangement links TRBV10-3 to TRBJ2-1; no clear D gene. The CDR3 extends over 18 amino acids. V was shortened by 10 bases and J by 9 bases, with 34 bases between the two germline ends. Germline lookup yields CDR1 ENHRY and CDR2 SYGVKD. CDR3 coding DNA: TGTGCCACCCGAGGTGCTTCCGTGGATGCGAGGCCTCGTGCTGAGCAGTTCTTC. Its protein is CATRGASVDARPRAEQFF.

The chain recombines TRBV27 with TRBJ1-3; D unresolved. V was cut by 4 bases and J by 3 bases, with 10 bases left in between. The germline CDR1 and CDR2 sequences are MNHEY and SMNVEV (reference sequence). The CDR3 contains 14 residues. Here the CDR3 DNA reads TGTGCCAGCAGTTCCAGTGTGGGTGGAAACACCATATATTTT. This gives the protein CASSSSVGGNTIYF.

The V and J genes are TRBV5-1 and TRBJ2-3, with a possible D match to TRBD1 (6 bases). Between the trimmed V and J ends, which lost 0 bases and 4 bases, there was a span of 9 bases. CDR1 is SGHRS and CDR2 is YFSETQ in the germline V gene. This CDR3 contains 14 residues. The CDR3 DNA sequence: TGCGCCAGCAGCTTGGGCAGGGGTTCAGATACGCAGTATTTT. Its protein is CASSLGRGSDTQYF. The entire variable domain, with the rest obtained from reference TRBV5-1 and TRBJ2-3, is as follows: KAGVTQTPRYLIKTRGQQVTLSCSPISGHRSVSWYQQTPGQGLQFLFEYFSETQRNKGNFPGRFSGRQFSNSRSEMNVSTLELGDSALYLCASSLGRGSDTQYFGPGTRLTVL.

This clone has just a few counts. The gene calls are TRBV7-3 and TRBJ2-1, with TRBD2 identical over 9 bases. Germline lookup yields CDR1 SGHTA and CDR2 FQGTGA. V lost 5 bases to trimming and J lost 6 bases; unmatched junction nucleotides: 11. The CDR3 spans 16 residues. The CDR3: CASSASGTSPLNEQFF. CDR3 bases: TGTGCCAGCAGCGCGTCCGGGACTAGCCCCCTCAATGAGCAGTTCTTC.

This clone was found once. The chain employs TRBV6-5 and TRBJ1-2; 10 nucleotides align to TRBD1. The CDR3 has 14 amino acids. J was trimmed by 8 bases and V by 4 bases; bases with no gene match: 7. Germline V gene lookup returns CDR1 MNHEY and CDR2 SVGAGI. Written as DNA, the CDR3 is TGTGCCAGCAGTTCGGGACAGGGGATAGGGGGCTACACCTTC. Its protein product is CASSSGQGIGGYTF.

With respect to this clone: A single base separates this from a much larger clone, so it may be a read error. This chain joins TRBV7-9 and TRBJ1-2; tentatively, D is TRBD1 (5 bases). This CDR3 has 14 residues. The V end lost 8 bases, the J end lost 3 bases, and 16 bases lay between the germline ends. Germline CDR1 reads SEHNR; CDR2 reads FQNEAQ (reference sequence). For the CDR3, the DNA is TGTGCCAGCGGCCCCGGGGGGGTCGACTATGGCTACACCTTC. It is translated as CASGPGGVDYGYTF.

The J gene is TRBJ2-5, the V gene TRBV2, with D maybe TRBD2 (5 bases). This CDR3 is built from 14 residues. The V gene lost 10 bases and the J gene lost 6 bases, with 21 bases spanning the gap. Germline V gene data show CDR1 as SNHLY and CDR2 as FYNNEI. CDR3 in amino acids: CANLLDSSGKTQYF. The DNA of the CDR3 is TGTGCCAACTTACTGGACTCCTCTGGCAAGACCCAGTACTTC. The whole variable domain, filled in from reference TRBV2 and TRBJ2-5, reads EPEVTQTPSHQVTQMGQEVILRCVPISNHLYFYWYRQILGQKVEFLVSFYNNEISEKSEIFDDQFSVERPDGSNFTLKIRSTKLEDSAMYFCANLLDSSGKTQYFGPGTRLLVL.

The CDR3 loop is CASSEATGDRRLSYEQYF. In DNA, the CDR3 is TGTGCCAGCAGTGAAGCCACAGGGGACCGTCGGTTATCCTACGAGCAGTACTTC. The chain recombines TRBV6-1 with TRBJ2-7; 7 nucleotides agree with TRBD1. Germline-derived CDR1 and CDR2 are MNHNS and SASEGT. CDR3 length: 18 residues. V shed 0 bases, J shed 1 base, and the junction held 12 bases outside the gene matches.

This clone was observed a single time. The V call is TRBV5-5, the J call TRBJ1-3; possibly TRBD1 for D (5 bases). The germline gives CDR1 SGHKS, CDR2 YYEKEE (reference sequence). The CDR3 is made up of 14 amino acids. V was trimmed by 5 bases and J by 4 bases, leaving 13 bases between them. The CDR3 here is CASRAQGIGNTIYF. CDR3 sequence (DNA): TGTGCCAGCAGGGCCCAGGGAATCGGAAACACCATATATTTT.

V and J are TRBV11-2 and TRBJ2-2; no clear D gene. The CDR3 spans 14 residues. Germline CDR1 reads SGHAT; CDR2 reads FQNNGV. Deletions cut 5 bases from V and 2 bases from J, with 9 bases between. In nucleotides, the CDR3 is TGTGCCAGCAGCCCCTTGACCAACACCGGGGAGCTGTTTTTT. Translating gives CASSPLTNTGELFF.

The J gene is TRBJ1-2, the V gene TRBV11-2; TRBD1 matches at 9 bases. Germline V gene sequence: CDR1 SGHAT, CDR2 FQNNGV. The CDR3 runs 16 residues. The trim removed 4 bases at V and 2 bases at J, leaving 8 bases unmatched. CDR3 bases: TGTGCCAGCAGCTCATTGACAGGGGGAGAGAACTATGGCTACACCTTC. Protein: CASSSLTGGENYGYTF.

This rearrangement joins TRBV4-1 to TRBJ1-4; D unclear. Looked up from germline, CDR1 is MGHRA and CDR2 is YSYEKL. CDR3 length equals 13 residues. V was pared by 4 bases and J by 4 bases, with 7 bases between. The CDR3 DNA reads TGCGCCAGCAGCCGGCAGATTAATGAAAAACTGTTTTTT. This translates into CASSRQINEKLFF.

The chain has TRBV27 and TRBJ1-2, with 7 bases identical to TRBD1. V shed 4 bases, J shed 4 bases, and the junction held 6 bases outside the gene matches. The CDR3 consists of 14 residues. Germline CDR1 reads MNHEY; CDR2 reads SMNVEV (reference sequence). The CDR3 bases are TGTGCCAGCAGTTCGGGACAGTCCCTCTATGGCTACACCTTC. Translation: CASSSGQSLYGYTF.

The chain uses TRBV2 and TRBJ2-1; D call uncertain. Trimming cost V 7 bases and J 13 bases, with 14 bases left between them. The CDR3 sequence is 11 residues long. Germline CDR1 reads SNHLY; CDR2 reads FYNNEI. CDR3: CASTSPITQFF. For the CDR3, the DNA is TGTGCCAGCACTTCCCCCATTACACAGTTCTTC. The full variable domain, in which reference TRBV2 and TRBJ2-1 provide the parts outside the CDR3, is EPEVTQTPSHQVTQMGQEVILRCVPISNHLYFYWYRQILGQKVEFLVSFYNNEISEKSEIFDDQFSVERPDGSNFTLKIRSTKLEDSAMYFCASTSPITQFFGPGTRLTVL.